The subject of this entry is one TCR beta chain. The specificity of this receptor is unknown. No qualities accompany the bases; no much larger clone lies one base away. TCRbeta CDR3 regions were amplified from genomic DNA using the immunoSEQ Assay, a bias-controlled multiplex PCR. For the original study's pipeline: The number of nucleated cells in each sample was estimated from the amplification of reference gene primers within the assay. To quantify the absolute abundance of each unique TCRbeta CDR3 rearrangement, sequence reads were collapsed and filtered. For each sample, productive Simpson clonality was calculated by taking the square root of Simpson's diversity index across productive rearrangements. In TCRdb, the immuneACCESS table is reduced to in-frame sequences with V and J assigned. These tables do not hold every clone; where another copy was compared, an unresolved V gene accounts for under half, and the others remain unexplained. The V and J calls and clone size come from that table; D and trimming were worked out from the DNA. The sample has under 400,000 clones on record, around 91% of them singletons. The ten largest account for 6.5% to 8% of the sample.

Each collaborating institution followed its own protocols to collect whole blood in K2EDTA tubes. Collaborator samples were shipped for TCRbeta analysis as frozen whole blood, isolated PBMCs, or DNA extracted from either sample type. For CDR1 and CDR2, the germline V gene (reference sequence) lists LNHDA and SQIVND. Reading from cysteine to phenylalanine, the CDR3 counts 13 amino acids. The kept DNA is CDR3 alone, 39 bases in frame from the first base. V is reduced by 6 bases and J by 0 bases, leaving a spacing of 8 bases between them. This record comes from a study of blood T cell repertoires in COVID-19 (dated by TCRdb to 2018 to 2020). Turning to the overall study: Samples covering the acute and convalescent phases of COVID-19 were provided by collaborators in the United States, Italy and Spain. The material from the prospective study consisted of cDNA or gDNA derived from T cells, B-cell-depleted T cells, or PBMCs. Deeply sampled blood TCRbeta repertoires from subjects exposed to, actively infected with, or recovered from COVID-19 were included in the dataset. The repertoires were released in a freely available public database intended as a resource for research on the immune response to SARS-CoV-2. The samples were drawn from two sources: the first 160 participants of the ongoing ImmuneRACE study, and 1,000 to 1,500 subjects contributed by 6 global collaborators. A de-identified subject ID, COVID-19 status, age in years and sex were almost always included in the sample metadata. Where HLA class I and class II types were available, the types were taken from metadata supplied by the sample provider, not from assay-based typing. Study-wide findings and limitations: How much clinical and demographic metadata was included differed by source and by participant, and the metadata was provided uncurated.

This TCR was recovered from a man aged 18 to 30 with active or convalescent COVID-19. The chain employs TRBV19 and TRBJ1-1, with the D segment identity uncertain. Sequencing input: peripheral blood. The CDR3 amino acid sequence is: CASRWALNTEAFF. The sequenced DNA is TGTGCCAGTAGGTGGGCTTTGAACACTGAAGCTTTCTTT.